This TCR beta chain appears in the sequencing data of a study of CD8 T cells in Susac syndrome. Study results and caveats: A relatively small number of individuals underwent TCR sequencing and HLA analysis.

The germline CDR1 and CDR2 sequences are LGHDT and YNNKEL (reference sequence). The CDR3 has 15 amino acids. The V and J ends lost 4 bases and 8 bases respectively, with 20 bases between them. After extraction with the RNeasy kit, roughly 0.5 to 1 ug of the RNA was reverse transcribed using random hexamers. Amplification of TCR beta CDR3 across 54 Vbeta and 13 Jbeta was performed with immunoSEQ multiplex PCR. Each CDR3 protein is one row after TCRdb ran MiXCR on the immunoSEQ multiplex PCR reads. The sample includes about 170,000 distinct CDR3 sequences, roughly 92% of them seen just once. TCR beta sequences were obtained from blood CD8+ and CD4+ T cells. About this clonotype itself: Its antigen remains unidentified.

Sequenced input: CD4+ T cells from PBMCs. The sequence came from a human donor with multiple sclerosis. The chain combines TRBV3-1 with TRBJ1-2; tentative D call: TRBD1 (5 bases). The CDR3 coding sequence is TGTGCCAGCAGCCTATCGGCGCAGGGTGGTGGCGGCTACACCTTC. Its translation: CASSLSAQGGGGYTF.